Following are 18 T cell receptor beta chains from one sample sequenced in a study of cytomegalovirus exposure and HLA in healthy donors (dated by TCRdb to the late 2010s). The library came from the immunoSEQ multiplex PCR assay. Here the immuneACCESS table is served through TCRdb, limited to in-frame sequences with V and J called. Missing clones are a known gap in these copies; in checked studies unresolved V genes cover under half, and the rest lacks a known reason. Across this sample there are some 240,000 clones, with around 87% seen only once. Together, the top ten hold less than 1.5% of the sample. Source material: PBMCs. These receptor sequences come from a woman in her twenties or thirties in good health and CMV-seropositive.

V usage is TRBV10-1 and J usage is TRBJ2-1; 9 bases fit TRBD2. From germline, CDR1 is WNHNN and CDR2 SYGVQD (reference sequence). V lost 0 bases to trimming and J lost 5 bases; unmatched junction nucleotides: 8. The CDR3 is 17 residues long. In nucleotides, the CDR3 is TGCGCCAGCAGTGAGTCGAGGTTACTAGCGGGTAACAATGAGCAGTTCTTC. It yields the protein CASSESRLLAGNNEQFF.

The gene calls are TRBV11-2 and TRBJ2-5; no firm D call. There are 13 residues in the CDR3. Germline values: CDR1 SGHAT, CDR2 FQNNGV. Trimming removed 2 bases at V and 5 bases at J, with 9 bases between. CDR3 residues: CASSLRVAETQYF. As DNA, the CDR3 is TGTGCCAGCAGCTTACGAGTCGCGGAGACCCAGTACTTC.

This clone has a single count. This chain connects TRBV5-1 to TRBJ1-1; the match to TRBD1 covers 9 bases. CDR1 and CDR2 (germline): SGHRS, YFSETQ. The junction had 5 bases not matched to a gene; V was cut back by 0 bases and J by 2 bases. This CDR3 contains 16 residues. The CDR3 DNA follows: TGCGCCAGCAGCTTGGCAGGGACAGGGAGCAACACTGAAGCTTTCTTT. Protein product: CASSLAGTGSNTEAFF.

Note on this clone: Different DNA sequences within this sample yield the same CDR3. The rearrangement links TRBV7-9 to TRBJ1-2; D call uncertain. Germline lookup yields CDR1 SEHNR and CDR2 FQNEAQ (reference sequence). The CDR3 covers 14 residues. Deletions cut 2 bases from V and 4 bases from J, with 11 bases between. The CDR3 is CASSLSEGGYGYTF. The CDR3 nucleotides are TGTGCCAGCAGCTTAAGTGAGGGAGGCTATGGCTACACCTTC.

The CDR3 nucleotides read TGTGCCAGCAGCTCAATGGGACAGGGGAGAAATCAGCCCCAGCATTTT. Amino acids: CASSSMGQGRNQPQHF. This chain connects TRBV5-6 to TRBJ1-5, with 10 bases that match TRBD1. With V trimmed by 3 bases and J by 4 bases, 7 bases remained unmatched. Per the germline V gene, CDR1 is SGHDT and CDR2 is YYEEEE. This CDR3 is built from 16 residues. The variable domain in full, with the rest retrieved from reference TRBV5-6 and TRBJ1-5, is DAGVTQSPTHLIKTRGQQVTLRCSPKSGHDTVSWYQQALGQGPQFIFQYYEEEERQRGNFPDRFSGHQFPNYSSELNVNALLLGDSALYLCASSSMGQGRNQPQHFGDGTRLSIL.

V usage is TRBV7-9 and J usage is TRBJ1-2; 8 nucleotides align to TRBD1. The ends lost 5 bases at V and 4 bases at J; junction bases unmatched: 18. CDR1 SEHNR and CDR2 FQNEAQ come from the germline V gene (reference sequence). The CDR3 covers 18 residues. Here the CDR3 DNA reads TGTGCCAGCAGCCGTTCCCCTGGAGACGCAGGGGGCGGCTATGGCTACACCTTC. Translated: CASSRSPGDAGGGYGYTF.

This clone has only a few counts. The J gene is TRBJ2-2, the V gene TRBV28; D perhaps matches TRBD1 (6 bases). V lost 6 bases and J lost 9, with 11 bases in between. Germline-derived CDR1 and CDR2 are MDHEN and SYDVKM. The CDR3 spans 12 residues. DNA for the CDR3: TGTGCCAGCAGCGAACAGGGCAGGGAGCTGTTTTTT. Translating it yields CASSEQGRELFF. The entire variable domain, with the rest obtained from reference TRBV28 and TRBJ2-2, is as follows: DVKVTQSSRYLVKRTGEKVFLECVQDMDHENMFWYRQDPGLGLRLIYFSYDVKMKEKGDIPEGYSVSREKKERFSLILESASTNQTSMYLCASSEQGRELFFGEGSRLTVL.

The chain carries TRBV6-1 and TRBJ1-3, with 8 positions matching TRBD1. The trim removed 7 bases at V and 0 bases at J, leaving 5 bases unmatched. Germline CDR1 and CDR2: MNHNS and SASEGT. The CDR3 has 15 amino acids. CDR3 nucleotides: TGTGCCAGCACTAATGACAGGGGCTCTGGAAACACCATATATTTT. Its translation is CASTNDRGSGNTIYF.

The chain has TRBV27 and TRBJ2-5, with D possibly matching TRBD2 (7 bases). The CDR3 is 13 residues long. Germline V lookup: CDR1 MNHEY, CDR2 SMNVEV (reference sequence). V was trimmed by 5 bases and J by 4 bases, leaving 11 bases between them. The CDR3 sequence: CASSPAGAETQYF. In DNA form, the CDR3 reads TGTGCCAGCAGTCCCGCGGGGGCAGAGACCCAGTACTTC.

This chain uses TRBV30 with TRBJ1-3; possible D gene TRBD1, 6 bases. The ends were cut back, 4 bases at V and 4 bases at J, with 14 bases in the middle. Germline loops: CDR1 GTSNPN, CDR2 SVGIG (reference sequence). This CDR3 spans 14 amino acids. The CDR3 sequence is CAWTTGLNGNTIYF. CDR3 DNA sequence: TGTGCCTGGACCACAGGGCTGAACGGAAACACCATATATTTT.

This chain uses TRBV13 with TRBJ1-1; no clear D gene. The CDR3 totals 13 residues. Trimming stripped 0 bases from V and 4 bases from J, with 6 bases between. CDR1 is PRHDT and CDR2 is FYEKMQ in the germline V gene (reference sequence). The CDR3 sequence: CASSLGPITEAFF. For the CDR3, the DNA is TGTGCCAGCAGCTTAGGGCCTATCACTGAAGCTTTCTTT.

This rearrangement joins TRBV6-4 to TRBJ2-3; TRBD2 is a possible D gene (6 bases). Germline CDR1 reads MRHNA; CDR2 reads SNTAGT. The germline V and J ends were trimmed by 5 bases and 2 bases, with 29 bases remaining between them. The CDR3 length is 20 residues. The CDR3 DNA sequence: TGTGCCAGCAGTCACTTTTCACGAGGGGACTTCTATTGTTACACAGATACGCAGTATTTT. It is translated as CASSHFSRGDFYCYTDTQYF.

For this clone: This CDR3 is also generated by other DNA sequences in the sample. This chain joins TRBV5-6 and TRBJ2-7; 11 nucleotides align to TRBD2. There are 16 residues in the CDR3. Per germline, CDR1 SGHDT and CDR2 YYEEEE. J lost 2 bases, V lost 0 bases, and 4 bases had no gene match. The CDR3 loop reads CASSLGAGLAAYEQYF. CDR3 DNA: TGTGCCAGCAGCTTGGGCGCGGGACTAGCGGCCTACGAGCAGTACTTC.

This rearrangement joins TRBV25-1 to TRBJ2-2; tentative D call: TRBD1 (7 bases). From germline, CDR1 is MGHDK and CDR2 SYGVNS. This CDR3 comprises 17 residues. V lost 3 bases and J lost 4, with 18 bases in between. CDR3 protein: CASSDGDGQGGTGELFF. The CDR3 DNA sequence: TGTGCCAGCAGTGATGGGGATGGGCAGGGGGGCACCGGGGAGCTGTTTTTT.

V gene TRBV27 combines with J gene TRBJ2-2; D might be TRBD1 (6 bases). Trimming left V 0 bases short and J 1 base short, with 6 bases between. Germline V lookup: CDR1 MNHEY, CDR2 SMNVEV (reference sequence). The CDR3 contains 15 residues. The CDR3 DNA follows: TGTGCCAGCAGTTTATCCAGGGGGAACACCGGGGAGCTGTTTTTT. Protein sequence: CASSLSRGNTGELFF.

The chain links TRBV14 to TRBJ1-2, with 12 positions matching TRBD1. The CDR3 runs 14 residues. The ends lost 4 bases at V and 6 bases at J; junction bases unmatched: 3. Germline assignment: CDR1 SGHDN and CDR2 FVKESK. The CDR3 DNA is TGTGCCAGCAGCCGGGACAGGGGGCCTAATGGCTACACCTTC. Translation gives CASSRDRGPNGYTF. Filled out from reference TRBV14 and TRBJ1-2, the complete variable domain reads EAGVTQFPSHSVIEKGQTVTLRCDPISGHDNLYWYRRVMGKEIKFLLHFVKESKQDESGMPNNRFLAERTGGTYSTLKVQPAELEDSGVYFCASSRDRGPNGYTFGSGTRLTVV.

The chain links TRBV27 to TRBJ2-4; TRBD1 agrees at 7 bases. V shed 5 bases and J 6 bases; nucleotides not matched to a gene: 7. The CDR3 runs 14 residues. Germline CDR1 MNHEY, CDR2 SMNVEV (reference sequence). The CDR3 reads CASSLRDSTNIQYF. The DNA for the CDR3 is TGTGCCAGCAGTCTTCGGGACAGCACAAACATTCAGTACTTC.

The rearrangement links TRBV4-1 to TRBJ1-2, with 7 bases that match TRBD1. Trimming cost V 0 bases and J 6 bases; bases outside gene matches: 7. Germline V CDR1 and CDR2: MGHRA, YSYEKL. This CDR3 region has 15 residues. The CDR3 nucleotides read TGCGCCAGCAGCCAAGAGGGAAGACAGGGTGATGGCTACACCTTC. This translates into CASSQEGRQGDGYTF.